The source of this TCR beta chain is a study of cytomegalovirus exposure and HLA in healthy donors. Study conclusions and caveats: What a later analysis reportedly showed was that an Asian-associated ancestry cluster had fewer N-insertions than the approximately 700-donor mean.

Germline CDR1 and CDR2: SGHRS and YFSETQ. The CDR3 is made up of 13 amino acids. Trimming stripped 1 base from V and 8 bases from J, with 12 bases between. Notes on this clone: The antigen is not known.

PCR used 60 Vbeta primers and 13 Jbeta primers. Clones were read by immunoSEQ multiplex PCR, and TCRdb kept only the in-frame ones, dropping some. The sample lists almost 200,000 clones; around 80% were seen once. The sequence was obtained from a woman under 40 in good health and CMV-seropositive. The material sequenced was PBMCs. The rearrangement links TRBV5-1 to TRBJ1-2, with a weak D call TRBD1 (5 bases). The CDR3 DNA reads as TGCGCCAGCAGCTTGACAGGCCTGGAAGGCTACACCTTC. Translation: CASSLTGLEGYTF.